This T cell receptor (beta chain) was identified during a study of shared clonotypes between healthy human individuals. Turning to the study itself: Serving as donors were two women and a few men, whose ages spanned 18 to 49.

Naive CD8 cells lacked CD45RO and underwent positive selection for CCR7, leaving out terminally differentiated effector memory CD45RA+ cells. Libraries were prepared by immunoSEQ multiplex PCR; TCRdb keeps only in-frame clonotypes and omits some of them. The profile shows some 580,000 clones, roughly 98% of them singletons. The CDR3 is 13 residues long. Germline CDR1 and CDR2: MNHEY and SMNVEV (reference sequence). V was clipped by 4 bases and J by 4 bases, with 11 bases between them. The specimen was naive CD8+ T cells sorted from blood. V gene TRBV27 combines with J gene TRBJ2-7; D remains ambiguous. The receptor was isolated from a young man in good health. The CDR3 reads CASSSSLGYEQYF. CDR3 DNA: TGTGCCAGCAGTTCCTCCCTGGGGTACGAGCAGTACTTC.